This is a list of T cell receptor beta chains from one sample in a study of blood T cell repertoires in COVID-19. Generated by immunoSEQ multiplex PCR, the TCRdb table keeps only in-frame clones and is missing some. This sample has about 200,000 clones; 85% to 90% occur once, and the top ten carry roughly 4%. The sequencing input was PBMCs or T cells enriched from blood (not recorded which). Receptors originate from a woman in her 30s with acute COVID-19. Each CDR3 is given with its conserved first and last residue. Each record gives: clone size, V gene, D gene, J gene, CDR3 protein, CDR3 DNA. A D gene is named only where the DNA matches it firmly. The size field is filled for only some rows; it gives once, few, many or a size class.

clone size: NA; V gene: TRBV6-5; D gene: TRBD1; J gene: TRBJ1-4; CDR3 protein: CASSMTGGGEKLFF; CDR3 DNA: TGTGCCAGCAGTATGACAGGGGGCGGTGAAAAACTGTTTTTT
clone size: NA; V gene: TRBV5-1; D gene: NA; J gene: TRBJ1-1; CDR3 protein: CASSLYPVGQGKTEAFF; CDR3 DNA: TGCGCCAGCAGCTTGTATCCAGTAGGGCAGGGGAAAACTGAAGCTTTCTTT
clone size: NA; V gene: TRBV2; D gene: NA; J gene: TRBJ1-4; CDR3 protein: CASRKGPEKLFF; CDR3 DNA: TGTGCCAGCAGGAAGGGGCCTGAAAAACTGTTTTTT
clone size: NA; V gene: TRBV24-1; D gene: NA; J gene: TRBJ2-2; CDR3 protein: CATSWGGTGNTGELFF; CDR3 DNA: TGTGCCACCAGTTGGGGGGGGACAGGTAACACCGGGGAGCTGTTTTTT
clone size: NA; V gene: TRBV12-3/TRBV12-4; D gene: NA; J gene: TRBJ1-2; CDR3 protein: CASSRAVRDIYTF; CDR3 DNA: TGTGCCAGCAGCCGGGCCGTAAGGGACATCTACACCTTC
clone size: once; V gene: TRBV30; D gene: NA; J gene: TRBJ1-4; CDR3 protein: CAWSVEAGWEKLFF; CDR3 DNA: TGTGCCTGGAGTGTAGAGGCAGGGTGGGAAAAACTGTTTTTT
clone size: NA; V gene: TRBV5-4; D gene: NA; J gene: TRBJ1-4; CDR3 protein: CASSSWTEATNEKLFF; CDR3 DNA: TGTGCCAGCAGCTCCTGGACAGAAGCAACTAATGAAAAACTGTTTTTT
clone size: NA; V gene: TRBV2; D gene: NA; J gene: TRBJ1-1; CDR3 protein: CASSESVLSSGFLNTEAFF; CDR3 DNA: TGTGCCAGCAGTGAGTCGGTACTCTCTTCAGGGTTCTTGAACACTGAAGCTTTCTTT
clone size: once; V gene: TRBV6-2/TRBV6-3; D gene: TRBD2; J gene: TRBJ2-1; CDR3 protein: CASSYGLAGYEFF; CDR3 DNA: TGTGCCAGCAGTTACGGACTAGCGGGGTATGAGTTCTTC
clone size: few; V gene: TRBV9; D gene: TRBD1; J gene: TRBJ1-2; CDR3 protein: CASSPSGQGNYGYTF; CDR3 DNA: TGTGCCAGCAGCCCAAGCGGACAGGGTAACTATGGCTACACCTTC
clone size: few; V gene: TRBV2; D gene: TRBD1; J gene: TRBJ1-2; CDR3 protein: CASSLGQATNYGYTF; CDR3 DNA: TGTGCCAGCAGCCTCGGACAGGCGACTAACTATGGCTACACCTTC
clone size: NA; V gene: TRBV5-5; D gene: NA; J gene: TRBJ1-2; CDR3 protein: CASSPRGGRGGGYTF; CDR3 DNA: TGTGCCAGCAGCCCTCGCGGGGGGCGTGGTGGCGGCTACACCTTC
clone size: NA; V gene: TRBV5-6; D gene: NA; J gene: TRBJ1-6; CDR3 protein: CASSWSQPEGYNSPLHF; CDR3 DNA: TGTGCCAGCAGCTGGAGCCAGCCTGAAGGCTATAATTCACCCCTCCACTTT
clone size: once; V gene: TRBV9; D gene: NA; J gene: TRBJ1-2; CDR3 protein: CASSPEASWDGYTF; CDR3 DNA: TGTGCCAGCAGCCCCGAGGCCTCTTGGGATGGCTACACCTTC
clone size: NA; V gene: TRBV27; D gene: NA; J gene: TRBJ2-7; CDR3 protein: CASSYRISYEQYF; CDR3 DNA: TGTGCCAGCAGCTACAGGATCTCCTACGAGCAGTACTTC
clone size: NA; V gene: TRBV9; D gene: TRBD1; J gene: TRBJ1-3; CDR3 protein: CASSVGRGQDRNTIYF; CDR3 DNA: TGTGCCAGCAGCGTAGGTCGGGGACAGGATCGAAACACCATATATTTT
clone size: NA; V gene: TRBV19; D gene: NA; J gene: TRBJ2-7; CDR3 protein: CASSSKTGLEQYF; CDR3 DNA: TGTGCCAGTAGCTCGAAGACAGGACTCGAGCAGTACTTC
clone size: NA; V gene: TRBV15; D gene: TRBD2; J gene: TRBJ2-2; CDR3 protein: CATSWTSGSNTGELFF; CDR3 DNA: TGTGCCACCTCCTGGACTAGCGGCTCGAACACCGGGGAGCTGTTTTTT
clone size: NA; V gene: TRBV30; D gene: TRBD2; J gene: TRBJ2-3; CDR3 protein: CAWSAELANADTQYF; CDR3 DNA: TGTGCCTGGAGTGCCGAACTAGCGAACGCAGATACGCAGTATTTT
clone size: NA; V gene: TRBV7-8; D gene: NA; J gene: TRBJ2-5; CDR3 protein: CASSLSRWMEETQYF; CDR3 DNA: TGTGCCAGCAGCCTTTCAAGATGGATGGAGGAGACCCAGTACTTC
clone size: NA; V gene: TRBV19; D gene: NA; J gene: TRBJ2-3; CDR3 protein: CASSIDGTDTQYF; CDR3 DNA: TGTGCCAGTAGTATAGACGGGACAGATACGCAGTATTTT
clone size: NA; V gene: TRBV19; D gene: NA; J gene: TRBJ1-6; CDR3 protein: CASTSSDSPLHF; CDR3 DNA: TGTGCCAGTACCTCTTCTGATTCACCCCTCCACTTT
clone size: NA; V gene: TRBV5-4; D gene: TRBD2; J gene: TRBJ2-3; CDR3 protein: CASSSHWRGALTDTQYF; CDR3 DNA: TGTGCCAGCAGCTCTCACTGGCGGGGGGCCCTCACAGATACGCAGTATTTT
clone size: NA; V gene: TRBV10-1; D gene: NA; J gene: TRBJ2-7; CDR3 protein: CASSGSIYEQYF; CDR3 DNA: TGCGCCAGCAGTGGATCTATATACGAGCAGTACTTC
clone size: NA; V gene: TRBV5-6; D gene: NA; J gene: TRBJ1-2; CDR3 protein: CASSLGGNYGYTF; CDR3 DNA: TGTGCCAGCAGCTTGGGAGGGAACTATGGCTACACCTTC
clone size: NA; V gene: TRBV5-4; D gene: TRBD2; J gene: TRBJ2-7; CDR3 protein: CASSYPSGGGYEQYF; CDR3 DNA: TGTGCCAGCAGCTACCCTAGCGGGGGAGGGTACGAGCAGTACTTC
clone size: NA; V gene: TRBV7-9; D gene: NA; J gene: TRBJ1-1; CDR3 protein: CASSSVRGRDTEAFF; CDR3 DNA: TGTGCCAGCAGCTCTGTAAGGGGGAGAGACACTGAAGCTTTCTTT
clone size: once; V gene: TRBV24-1; D gene: TRBD2; J gene: TRBJ2-3; CDR3 protein: CATRTSGGADTQYF; CDR3 DNA: TGTGCCACCAGAACTAGCGGGGGGGCGGATACGCAGTATTTT